This T cell receptor beta chain was observed in a study of T cells expressing NK-cell markers. Study-wide context: Sorted CD3+CD56+NKG2C+, CD3+CD56+NKG2C- and CD3+CD56-NKG2C+ T-cell subsets were beta-chain profiled.

TCRdb reprocessed the 5' RACE reads and stores each CDR3 protein as one record, lacking DNA. This sample's table reports about 440,000 distinct CDR3 sequences. CDR3 length equals 15 residues. Germline assignment: CDR1 MRHNA and CDR2 SNTAGT. The source is a woman aged 18-70 years in good health. Sequences were obtained from blood T cells: a sorted CD56 or NKG2C T cell subset, CD4+ or CD8+ T cells, or bulk PBMC T cells (not recorded which). The chain couples TRBV6-4 to TRBJ2-1; TCRdb calls TRBD2, which cannot be checked without DNA. This chain's CDR3 is CASSDLQGGVNEQFF.